The 6 T cell receptor beta chains presented below share a single source sample, sequenced in a study of T cells in Graves' hyperthyroidism and ophthalmopathy. Regions amplified from RNA transcripts were the TCR beta CDR3 regions. First-round RT-PCR targeting the TCR CDR3 was performed with the HTBI primer set. TCRdb reprocessed the multiplex PCR reads with MiXCR, giving one entry per CDR3 protein. Of some 650,000 distinct CDR3 sequences in the sample, around 15% were seen once. Sequenced input: blood. All receptors derive from a woman aged 40 to 55 with Graves' ophthalmopathy.

V and J are TRBV19 and TRBJ1-1; the D gene is possibly TRBD1 (5 bases). Trimming took off 4 bases at V and 1 base at J, with 10 bases between the two ends. Per the germline V gene, CDR1 is LNHDA and CDR2 is SQIVND (reference sequence). CDR3 size: 14 residues. In DNA, the CDR3 is TGTGCCAGTAGTACCAACGGGGGGAACACTGAAGCTTTCTTT. Protein product: CASSTNGGNTEAFF.

This clonotype has ten or more counts. The chain carries TRBV11-2 and TRBJ2-1; D gene uncertain. Trimming removed 2 bases at V and 10 bases at J, with 12 bases between. The CDR3 is 13 amino acids. The germline CDR1 and CDR2 sequences are SGHAT and FQNNGV. The CDR3 DNA is TGTGCCAGCAGCTTAACCTATTTGGAAGAGCAGTTCTTC. Translated, it gives CASSLTYLEEQFF.

The chain is built from TRBV20-1 and TRBJ1-6; D gene ambiguous. V dropped 0 bases and J dropped 1 base, with 10 bases sitting between them. The CDR3 covers 16 residues. Germline lookup yields CDR1 DFQATT and CDR2 SNEGSKA (reference sequence). The CDR3 region is CSARDSRVSYNSPLHF. CDR3 nucleotide sequence: TGCAGTGCTAGAGATAGCAGAGTGTCCTATAATTCACCCCTCCACTTT.

This clonotype was found a few times. The CDR3 loop is CASSIDVWGNYGYTF. DNA for the CDR3: TGTGCCAGTAGTATCGACGTCTGGGGTAACTATGGCTACACCTTC. The chain employs TRBV19 and TRBJ1-2; D is unresolved. Trimming removed 3 bases from V and 1 base from J, with 12 bases in between. The length of the CDR3 is 15 residues. Germline V gene data show CDR1 as LNHDA and CDR2 as SQIVND (reference sequence).

This clonotype was counted many times. The chain carries TRBV12-3 or TRBV12-4 and TRBJ1-1; D is undetermined. CDR3 length: 14 residues. Trimming took 3 bases from V and 0 from J, leaving 8 bases between them. The CDR3 coding sequence is TGTGCCAGCAGTTTTACGAGATTGAACACTGAAGCTTTCTTT. Translation gives CASSFTRLNTEAFF.

CDR3 in amino acids: CASSRPGQGIYEQYF. CDR3 in DNA: TGTGCCAGCAGTCGACCGGGACAGGGGATCTACGAGCAGTACTTC. The rearrangement joins TRBV6-2 or TRBV6-3 to TRBJ2-7; the match to TRBD1 covers 10 bases. V was pared by 5 bases and J by 3 bases, with 7 bases of the junction left unmatched. The CDR3 runs to 15 residues. Looked up from germline, CDR1 is MNHEY and CDR2 is SVGEGT.